Sequencing of this T cell receptor (beta chain) was carried out in a study of blood T cells in healthy people across ages. The CDR3 runs 12 residues. V lost 6 bases to trimming and J lost 3 bases, with 9 bases between them. Primed by a sample-barcoded 5' primer and a J-beta primer mix, a second PCR proceeded for roughly 7 to 11 cycles. Each CDR3 protein is one row after TCRdb ran MiXCR on the 5' RACE reads. This table holds fewer than 1 million distinct CDR3 sequences, approximately 48% found once. The chain employs TRBV12-3 or TRBV12-4 and TRBJ2-7, with D uncertain. The sequence was obtained from a man aged 60-69 years in good health. The sample was blood. The DNA of the CDR3 is TGTGCCAGCAGCCCTTGGGACTACGAGCAGTACTTC. Protein sequence: CASSPWDYEQYF.